The next 18 T cell receptor beta chains were all read from a single sample in a study of Graves' ophthalmopathy and Graves' hyperthyroidism. Amplified TCR beta CDR3 regions were obtained using RNA transcripts as template. An initial RT-PCR round employing HTBI primers preceded a second-round multiplex PCR. From the multiplex PCR reads, TCRdb called clonotypes with MiXCR, one entry per CDR3 protein. The sample has about 740,000 distinct CDR3 sequences; approximately 40% are singletons. Sequenced material: peripheral blood. The receptors here all came from an adult man with Graves' ophthalmopathy.

Points on this clonotype: With a much larger clone just one base away, this may be a read error. The V gene is TRBV11-1, the J gene TRBJ2-2; TRBD2 aligns across 7 bases. CDR3 length equals 15 residues. The germline CDR1 and CDR2 sequences are SGHAT and FQDESV (reference sequence). V trimming: 4 bases; J trimming: 3 bases; junction bases outside the gene matches: 5. The CDR3 DNA follows: TGTGCCAGCAGCTCCCCAACTAGCGACACCGGGGAGCTGTTTTTT. Its translation: CASSSPTSDTGELFF.

This chain joins TRBV7-8 and TRBJ2-5; either TRBD1 or TRBD2 may supply D (5 bases each). The CDR3 runs 14 residues. Germline V lookup: CDR1 SGHVS, CDR2 FQNEAQ. V was trimmed by 4 bases and J by 5 bases, leaving 14 bases between them. CDR3: CASSSPGPWETQYF. In DNA form, the CDR3 reads TGTGCCAGCAGCTCACCGGGGCCCTGGGAGACCCAGTACTTC. The full variable domain, rest sourced from reference TRBV7-8 and TRBJ2-5, is GAGVSQSPRYKVAKRGQDVALRCDPISGHVSLFWYQQALGQGPEFLTYFQNEAQLDKSGLPSDRFFAERPEGSVSTLKIQRTQQEDSAVYLCASSSPGPWETQYFGPGTRLLVL.

This clonotype was observed a few times. The gene calls are TRBV7-2 and TRBJ1-3; D is ambiguous. V lost 5 bases to trimming and J lost 4 bases, with 12 bases between them. Germline CDR1 reads SGHTA; CDR2 reads FQGNSA. The CDR3 is made up of 14 amino acids. The chain's CDR3 is CASSPPPAGNTIYF. The DNA of the CDR3 is TGTGCCAGCAGCCCACCCCCGGCGGGAAACACCATATATTTT.

This chain uses TRBV20-1 with TRBJ2-5, with 11 bases fitting TRBD2. V gave up 5 bases and J gave up 4 bases; unmatched junction bases: 3. Looked up from germline, CDR1 is DFQATT and CDR2 is SNEGSKA (reference sequence). This CDR3 region has 13 residues. CDR3: CSALSGRAETQYF. In DNA, the CDR3 is TGCAGTGCTCTTAGCGGGAGGGCAGAGACCCAGTACTTC.

This chain connects TRBV19 to TRBJ2-5; no firm D call. V was shortened by 2 bases and J by 4 bases, with 5 bases between the two germline ends. The CDR3 is 12 residues long. The germline gives CDR1 LNHDA, CDR2 SQIVND (reference sequence). CDR3 sequence reads: CASSIIGETQYF. The CDR3 nucleotides are TGTGCCAGTAGTATAATCGGAGAGACCCAGTACTTC. Complete variable domain (other parts from reference TRBV19 and TRBJ2-5): DGGITQSPKYLFRKEGQNVTLSCEQNLNHDAMYWYRQDPGQGLRLIYYSQIVNDFQKGDIAEGYSVSREKKESFPLTVTSAQKNPTAFYLCASSIIGETQYFGPGTRLLVL.

This clonotype showed up many times. This sequence joins TRBV7-3 and TRBJ2-7; the D gene is possibly TRBD2 (6 bases). The germline V gene has CDR1 SGHTA and CDR2 FQGTGA. This CDR3 region has 14 residues. V lost 5 bases to trimming and J lost 2 bases, with 13 bases between them. The CDR3 loop is CASSRLDSPYEQYF. CDR3 nucleotide sequence: TGTGCCAGCAGCCGACTAGACTCGCCCTACGAGCAGTACTTC. Complete variable domain (other parts from reference TRBV7-3 and TRBJ2-7): GAGVSQTPSNKVTEKGKYVELRCDPISGHTALYWYRQSLGQGPEFLIYFQGTGAADDSGLPNDRFFAVRPEGSVSTLKIQRTERGDSAVYLCASSRLDSPYEQYFGPGTRLTVT.

This clonotype was detected only a few times. The chain combines TRBV5-6 with TRBJ2-7; D perhaps matches TRBD1 (5 bases). Germline loops: CDR1 SGHDT, CDR2 YYEEEE. V shed 10 bases and J shed 2 bases, with 19 bases lying between them. The CDR3 is 14 residues long. CDR3 bases: TGTGCCTGGGGATTGGGGCAGGGCACCTACGAGCAGTACTTC. Its translation is CAWGLGQGTYEQYF.

There are many counts of this clonotype. J is TRBJ1-2 and V is TRBV15; D gene ambiguous. This CDR3 is built from 15 residues. Germline lookup yields CDR1 LNHNV and CDR2 YYDKDF (reference sequence). V gave up 4 bases and J gave up 2 bases, with 14 bases separating them. In DNA form, the CDR3 reads TGTGCCACCAGCAAAATAGGCAGTGAGAACTATGGCTACACCTTC. Its translation: CATSKIGSENYGYTF.

This clonotype was observed at least ten times. V gene TRBV29-1 combines with J gene TRBJ1-1; a weak D match, TRBD1 (5 bases). V was trimmed by 4 bases and J by 1 base, leaving 10 bases between them. CDR3 length equals 13 residues. Germline V gene sequence: CDR1 SQVTM, CDR2 ANQGSEA. DNA for the CDR3: TGCAGCGTTGTGAGACAGCCGAACACTGAAGCTTTCTTT. Amino acid sequence: CSVVRQPNTEAFF.

Ten or more counts support this clonotype. The rearrangement links TRBV19 to TRBJ1-1; tentative D call: TRBD1 (5 bases). This CDR3 has 15 amino acids. Germline V gene data show CDR1 as LNHDA and CDR2 as SQIVND (reference sequence). The V gene lost 1 base and the J gene lost 1 base, with 10 bases spanning the gap. CDR3 DNA: TGTGCCAGTAGTATAGGGCCAGGGCGGAACACTGAAGCTTTCTTT. Amino acids: CASSIGPGRNTEAFF.

This clonotype was recorded once. A much larger clone lies one base from this, so it may be a read error. The chain combines TRBV9 with TRBJ2-7; D assignment may be TRBD1 or TRBD2 (5 bases each). V was clipped by 4 bases and J by 9 bases, with 14 bases between them. Looked up from germline, CDR1 is SGDLS and CDR2 is YYNGEE. The CDR3 runs 12 residues. CDR3 coding DNA: TGTGCCAGCAGCCCGCGGCCTGGGGGGCAGTACTTC. Amino acids: CASSPRPGGQYF.

About this clonotype itself: This may arise from a read error, as a much more abundant clone is one base away. CDR3: CASSAQGQPNEKLFF. The CDR3 DNA reads as TGTGCCAGCAGCGCCCAGGGACAGCCCAATGAAAAACTGTTTTTT. This rearrangement joins TRBV11-2 to TRBJ1-4, with TRBD1 identical over 7 bases. The CDR3 totals 15 residues. V shed 5 bases, J shed 5 bases, and the junction held 8 bases outside the gene matches. Per germline, CDR1 SGHAT and CDR2 FQNNGV.

This clonotype was observed at least ten times. This chain uses TRBV19 with TRBJ1-2; no reliable D call. V lost 6 bases, J lost 4 bases, and 9 bases lay in between. The CDR3 length is 12 residues. Germline loops: CDR1 LNHDA, CDR2 SQIVND (reference sequence). The CDR3 region is CASRRVGYGYTF. CDR3 DNA sequence: TGTGCCAGTAGGAGGGTCGGCTATGGCTACACCTTC.

This clonotype occurred many times. The V and J genes are TRBV29-1 and TRBJ1-1; D may be TRBD1 (5 bases). Trimming removed 2 bases from V and 0 bases from J, with 7 bases in between. The CDR3 consists of 13 residues. The germline V gene has CDR1 SQVTM and CDR2 ANQGSEA. The CDR3: CSVEKGMNTEAFF. The CDR3 nucleotides read TGCAGCGTTGAAAAGGGGATGAACACTGAAGCTTTCTTT.

The chain has TRBV6-5 and TRBJ1-1; 7 bases align to TRBD1. The germline CDR1 and CDR2 sequences are MNHEY and SVGAGI. The CDR3 is 14 residues long. V was clipped by 5 bases and J by 1 base; unmatched bases: 4. This CDR3 is CASSRGTENTEAFF. CDR3 DNA sequence: TGTGCCAGCAGTCGAGGGACAGAGAACACTGAAGCTTTCTTT.

The CDR3 here is CASSLGRLSGQETQHF. The CDR3 coding sequence is TGTGCCAGCAGCTTGGGACGGTTGTCAGGACAAGAGACCCAGCATTTT. This chain connects TRBV7-9 to TRBJ1-5; possible D gene TRBD1, 5 bases. Germline V gene sequence: CDR1 SEHNR, CDR2 FQNEAQ (reference sequence). Between the trimmed V and J ends, which lost 3 bases and 11 bases, there was a span of 23 bases. The CDR3 spans 16 residues.

This clonotype was detected once. The chain employs TRBV10-3 and TRBJ1-2; 7 bases fit TRBD1. CDR1 and CDR2 from the germline V gene are ENHRY and SYGVKD. Trimming at V came to 6 bases and at J to 4 bases, leaving 5 bases not matched to a gene. This CDR3 is built from 13 residues. Here the CDR3 DNA reads TGTGCCATCAGAACCGGGACAGTCTATGGCTACACCTTC. This translates into CAIRTGTVYGYTF.

This chain links TRBV20-1 with TRBJ1-5; tentatively, D is TRBD1 (6 bases). The germline CDR1 and CDR2 sequences are DFQATT and SNEGSKA (reference sequence). Trimming removed 2 bases at V and 11 bases at J, with 16 bases between. CDR3 size: 13 residues. CDR3: CSARYGGRETQHF. The CDR3 nucleotides are TGCAGTGCTAGATATGGGGGGCGGGAGACCCAGCATTTT.